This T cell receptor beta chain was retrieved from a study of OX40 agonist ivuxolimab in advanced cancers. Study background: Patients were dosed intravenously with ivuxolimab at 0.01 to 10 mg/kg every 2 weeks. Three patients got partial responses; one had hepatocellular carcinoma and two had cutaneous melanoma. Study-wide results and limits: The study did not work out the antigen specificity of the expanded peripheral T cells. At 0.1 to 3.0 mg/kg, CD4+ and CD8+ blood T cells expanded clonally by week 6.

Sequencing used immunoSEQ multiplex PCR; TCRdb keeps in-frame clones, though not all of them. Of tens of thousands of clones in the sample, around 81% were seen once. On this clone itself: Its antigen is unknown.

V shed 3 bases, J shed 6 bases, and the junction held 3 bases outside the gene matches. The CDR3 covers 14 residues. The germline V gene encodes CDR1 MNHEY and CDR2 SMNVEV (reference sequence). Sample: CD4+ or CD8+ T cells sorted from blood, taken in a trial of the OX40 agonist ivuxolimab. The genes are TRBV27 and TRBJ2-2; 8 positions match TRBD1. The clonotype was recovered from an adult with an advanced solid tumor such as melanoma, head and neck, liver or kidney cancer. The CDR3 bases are TGTGCCAGCAGTTTGGACAGGGCAGCCGGGGAGCTGTTTTTT. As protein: CASSLDRAAGELFF.